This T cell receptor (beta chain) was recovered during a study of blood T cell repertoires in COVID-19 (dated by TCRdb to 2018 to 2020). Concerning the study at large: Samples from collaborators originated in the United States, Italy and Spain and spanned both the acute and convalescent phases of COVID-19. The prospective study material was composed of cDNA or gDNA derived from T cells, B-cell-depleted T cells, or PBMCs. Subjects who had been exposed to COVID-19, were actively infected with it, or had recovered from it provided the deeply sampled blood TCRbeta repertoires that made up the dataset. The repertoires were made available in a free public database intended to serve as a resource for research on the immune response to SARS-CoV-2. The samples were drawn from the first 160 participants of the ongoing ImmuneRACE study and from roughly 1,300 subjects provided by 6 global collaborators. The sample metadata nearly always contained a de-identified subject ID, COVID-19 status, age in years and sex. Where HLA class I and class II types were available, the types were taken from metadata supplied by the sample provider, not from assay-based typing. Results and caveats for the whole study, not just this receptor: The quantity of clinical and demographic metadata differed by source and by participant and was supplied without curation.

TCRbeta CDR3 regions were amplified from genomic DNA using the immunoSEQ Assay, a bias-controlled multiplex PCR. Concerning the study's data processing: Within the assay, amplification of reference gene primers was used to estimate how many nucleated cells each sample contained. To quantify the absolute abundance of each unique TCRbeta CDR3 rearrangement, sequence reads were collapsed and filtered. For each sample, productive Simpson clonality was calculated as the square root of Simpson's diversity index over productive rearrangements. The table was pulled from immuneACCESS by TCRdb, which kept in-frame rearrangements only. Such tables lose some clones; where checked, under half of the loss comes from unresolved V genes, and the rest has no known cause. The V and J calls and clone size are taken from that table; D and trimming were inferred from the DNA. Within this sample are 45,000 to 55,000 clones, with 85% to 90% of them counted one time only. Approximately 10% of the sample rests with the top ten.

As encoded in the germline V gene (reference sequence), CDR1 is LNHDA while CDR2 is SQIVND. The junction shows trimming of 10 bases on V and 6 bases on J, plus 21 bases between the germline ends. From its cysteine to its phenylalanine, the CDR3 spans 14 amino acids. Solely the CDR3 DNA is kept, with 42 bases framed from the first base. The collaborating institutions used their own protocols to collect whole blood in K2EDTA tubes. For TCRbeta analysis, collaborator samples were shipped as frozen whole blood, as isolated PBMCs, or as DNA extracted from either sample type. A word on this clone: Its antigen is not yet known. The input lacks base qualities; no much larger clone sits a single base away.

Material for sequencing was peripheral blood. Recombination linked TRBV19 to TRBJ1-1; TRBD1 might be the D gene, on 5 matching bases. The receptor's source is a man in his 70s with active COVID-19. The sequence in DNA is TGTGCCACCCGATGGGGGGGATCTTATCCTGAAGCTTTCTTT. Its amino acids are CATRWGGSYPEAFF.